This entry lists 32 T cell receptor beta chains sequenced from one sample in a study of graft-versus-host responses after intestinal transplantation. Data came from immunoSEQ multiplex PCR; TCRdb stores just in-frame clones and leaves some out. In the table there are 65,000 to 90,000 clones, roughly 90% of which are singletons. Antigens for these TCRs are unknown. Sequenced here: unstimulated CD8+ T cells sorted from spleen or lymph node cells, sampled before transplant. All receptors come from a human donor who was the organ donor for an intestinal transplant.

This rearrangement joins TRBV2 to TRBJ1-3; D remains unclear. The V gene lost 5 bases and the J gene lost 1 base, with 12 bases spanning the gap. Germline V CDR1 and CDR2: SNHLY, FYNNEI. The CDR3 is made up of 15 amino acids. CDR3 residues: CASSLYTPSGNTIYF. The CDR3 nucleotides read TGTGCCAGCAGTTTATACACACCATCTGGAAACACCATATATTTT.

The CDR3: CASSYTTGPYNEQFF. The CDR3 coding sequence is TGTGCCAGCAGCTATACGACAGGGCCCTACAATGAGCAGTTCTTC. The chain employs TRBV9 and TRBJ2-1; 7 bases align to TRBD1. Germline V gene lookup returns CDR1 SGDLS and CDR2 YYNGEE. The CDR3 sequence is 15 residues long. V trimming: 4 bases; J trimming: 2 bases; junction bases outside the gene matches: 6.

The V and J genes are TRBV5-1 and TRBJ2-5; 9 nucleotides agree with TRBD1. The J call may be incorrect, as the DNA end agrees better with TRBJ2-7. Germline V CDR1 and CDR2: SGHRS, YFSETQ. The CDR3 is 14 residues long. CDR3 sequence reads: CASSSRDRAGEQYF. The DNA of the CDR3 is TGCGCCAGCAGCTCCAGGGACAGGGCGGGCGAGCAGTACTTC.

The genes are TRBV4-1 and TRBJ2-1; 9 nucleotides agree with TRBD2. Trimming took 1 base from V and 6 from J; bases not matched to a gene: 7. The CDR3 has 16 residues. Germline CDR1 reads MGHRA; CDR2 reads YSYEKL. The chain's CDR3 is CASSQAGTSFANEQFF. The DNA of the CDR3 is TGCGCCAGCAGCCAAGCCGGGACTAGCTTCGCCAATGAGCAGTTCTTC.

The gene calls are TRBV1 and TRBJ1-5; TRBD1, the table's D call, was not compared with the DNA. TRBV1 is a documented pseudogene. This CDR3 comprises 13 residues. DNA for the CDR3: TGCACCAGCAGCCGCAGGGTGGGTCAGCCCCAGCATTTT. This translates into CTSSRRVGQPQHF.

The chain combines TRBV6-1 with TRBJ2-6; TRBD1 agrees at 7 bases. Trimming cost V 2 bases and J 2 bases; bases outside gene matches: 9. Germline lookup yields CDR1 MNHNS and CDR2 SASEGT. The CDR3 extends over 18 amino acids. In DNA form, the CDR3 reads TGTGCCAGCAGTGAACTAAACCCAGACAGGGCTGGGGCCAACGTCCTGACTTTC. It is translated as CASSELNPDRAGANVLTF.

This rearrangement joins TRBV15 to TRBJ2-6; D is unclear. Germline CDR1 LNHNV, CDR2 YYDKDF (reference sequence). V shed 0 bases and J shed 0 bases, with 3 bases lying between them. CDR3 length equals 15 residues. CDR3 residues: CATSRDRSGANVLTF. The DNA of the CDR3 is TGTGCCACCAGCAGAGACCGCTCTGGGGCCAACGTCCTGACTTTC.

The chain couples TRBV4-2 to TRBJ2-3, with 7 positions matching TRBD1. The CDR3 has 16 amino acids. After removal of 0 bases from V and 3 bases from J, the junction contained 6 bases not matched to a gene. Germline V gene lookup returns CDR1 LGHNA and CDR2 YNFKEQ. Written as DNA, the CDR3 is TGTGCCAGCAGCCAAGAGCAGGGGGTTTGGACAGATACGCAGTATTTT. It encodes CASSQEQGVWTDTQYF.

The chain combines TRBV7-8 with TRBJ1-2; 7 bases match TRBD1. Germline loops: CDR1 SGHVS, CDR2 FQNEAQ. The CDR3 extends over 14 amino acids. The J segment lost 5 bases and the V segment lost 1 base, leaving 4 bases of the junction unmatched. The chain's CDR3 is CASSLGGQVYGYTF. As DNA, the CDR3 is TGTGCCAGCAGCTTAGGAGGACAGGTTTATGGCTACACCTTC. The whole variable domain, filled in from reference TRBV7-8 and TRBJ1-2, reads GAGVSQSPRYKVAKRGQDVALRCDPISGHVSLFWYQQALGQGPEFLTYFQNEAQLDKSGLPSDRFFAERPEGSVSTLKIQRTQQEDSAVYLCASSLGGQVYGYTFGSGTRLTVV.

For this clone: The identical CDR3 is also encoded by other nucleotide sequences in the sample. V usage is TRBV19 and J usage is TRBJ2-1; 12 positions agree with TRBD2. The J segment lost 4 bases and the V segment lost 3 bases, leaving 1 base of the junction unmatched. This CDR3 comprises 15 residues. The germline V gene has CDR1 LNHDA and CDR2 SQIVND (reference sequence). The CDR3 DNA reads TGTGCCAGTAGTATCGGACTAGCGGGGTACAATGAGCAGTTCTTC. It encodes CASSIGLAGYNEQFF.

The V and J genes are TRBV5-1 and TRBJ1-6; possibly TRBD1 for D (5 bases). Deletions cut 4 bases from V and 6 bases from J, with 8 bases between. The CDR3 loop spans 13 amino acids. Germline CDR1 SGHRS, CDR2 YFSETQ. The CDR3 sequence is CASSLTANSPLHF. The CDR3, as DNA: TGCGCCAGCAGCCTGACAGCTAATTCACCCCTCCACTTT.

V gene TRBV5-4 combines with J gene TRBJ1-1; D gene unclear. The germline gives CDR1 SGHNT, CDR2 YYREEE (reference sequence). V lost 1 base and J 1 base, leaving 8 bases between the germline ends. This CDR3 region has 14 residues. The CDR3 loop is CASSLLPGNTEAFF. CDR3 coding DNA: TGTGCCAGCAGCTTGTTGCCGGGGAACACTGAAGCTTTCTTT.

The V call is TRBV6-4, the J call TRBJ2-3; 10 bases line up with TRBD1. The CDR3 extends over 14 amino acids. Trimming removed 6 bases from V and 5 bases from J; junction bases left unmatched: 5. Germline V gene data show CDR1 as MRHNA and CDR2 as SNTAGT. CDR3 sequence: CASRPGQGQDTQYF. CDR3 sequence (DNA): TGTGCCAGCAGGCCGGGACAGGGGCAAGATACGCAGTATTTT.

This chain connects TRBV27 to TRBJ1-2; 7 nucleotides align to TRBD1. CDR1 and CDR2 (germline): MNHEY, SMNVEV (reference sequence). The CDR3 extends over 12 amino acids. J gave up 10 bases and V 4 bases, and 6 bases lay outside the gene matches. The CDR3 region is CASSSGTEVYTF. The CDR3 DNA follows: TGTGCCAGCAGTTCGGGGACAGAAGTCTACACCTTC.

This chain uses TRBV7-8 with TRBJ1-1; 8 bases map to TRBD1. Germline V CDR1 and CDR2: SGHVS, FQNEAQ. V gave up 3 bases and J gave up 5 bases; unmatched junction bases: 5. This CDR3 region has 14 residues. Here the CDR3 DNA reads TGTGCCAGCAGCTTCGCAGGGGGCGCGACTGAAGCTTTCTTT. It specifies CASSFAGGATEAFF. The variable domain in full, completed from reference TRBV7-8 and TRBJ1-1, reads GAGVSQSPRYKVAKRGQDVALRCDPISGHVSLFWYQQALGQGPEFLTYFQNEAQLDKSGLPSDRFFAERPEGSVSTLKIQRTQQEDSAVYLCASSFAGGATEAFFGQGTRLTVV.

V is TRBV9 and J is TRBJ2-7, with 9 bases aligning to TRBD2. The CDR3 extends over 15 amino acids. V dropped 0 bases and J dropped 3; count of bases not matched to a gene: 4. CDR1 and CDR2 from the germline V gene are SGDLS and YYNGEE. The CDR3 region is CASSVGAGGLYEQYF. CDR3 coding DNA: TGTGCCAGCAGCGTAGGAGCGGGGGGCCTCTACGAGCAGTACTTC. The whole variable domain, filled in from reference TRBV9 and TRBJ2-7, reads DSGVTQTPKHLITATGQRVTLRCSPRSGDLSVYWYQQSLDQGLQFLIQYYNGEERAKGNILERFSAQQFPDLHSELNLSSLELGDSALYFCASSVGAGGLYEQYFGPGTRLTVT.

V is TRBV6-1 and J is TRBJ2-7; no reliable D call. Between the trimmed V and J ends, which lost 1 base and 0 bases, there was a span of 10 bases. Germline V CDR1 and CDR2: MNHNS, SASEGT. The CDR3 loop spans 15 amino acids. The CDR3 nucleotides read TGTGCCAGCAGTGAAGAGACTTTTCCCTCCTACGAGCAGTACTTC. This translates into CASSEETFPSYEQYF.

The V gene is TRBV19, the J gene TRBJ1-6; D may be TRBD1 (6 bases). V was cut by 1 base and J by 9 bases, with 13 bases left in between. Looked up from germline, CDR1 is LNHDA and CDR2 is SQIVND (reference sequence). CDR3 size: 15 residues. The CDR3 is CASSIGDIVGSPLHF. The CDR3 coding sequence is TGTGCCAGTAGTATAGGGGACATCGTAGGTTCACCCCTCCACTTT.

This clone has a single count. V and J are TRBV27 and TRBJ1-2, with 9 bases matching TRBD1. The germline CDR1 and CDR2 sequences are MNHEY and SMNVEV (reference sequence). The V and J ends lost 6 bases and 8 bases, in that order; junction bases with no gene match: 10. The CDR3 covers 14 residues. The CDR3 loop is CASRPGTGIIGYTF. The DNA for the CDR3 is TGTGCCAGCAGGCCCGGGACAGGGATCATAGGCTACACCTTC.

The CDR3 here is CASSFRETQYF. CDR3 bases: TGTGCCAGCAGCTTCCGGGAGACCCAGTACTTC. The chain joins TRBV7-9 to TRBJ2-5; D unclear. The length of the CDR3 is 11 residues. The V and J ends lost 3 bases and 5 bases respectively, with 4 bases between them. CDR1 is SEHNR and CDR2 is FQNEAQ in the germline V gene (reference sequence).

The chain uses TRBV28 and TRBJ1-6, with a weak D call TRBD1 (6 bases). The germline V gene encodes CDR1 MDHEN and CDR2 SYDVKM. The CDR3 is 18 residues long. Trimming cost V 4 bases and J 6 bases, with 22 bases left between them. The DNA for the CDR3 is TGTGCCAGCAGTTCTGACTGGGGGCGGACGAGTTCTAATTCACCCCTCCACTTT. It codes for CASSSDWGRTSSNSPLHF. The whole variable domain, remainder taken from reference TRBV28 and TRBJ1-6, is DVKVTQSSRYLVKRTGEKVFLECVQDMDHENMFWYRQDPGLGLRLIYFSYDVKMKEKGDIPEGYSVSREKKERFSLILESASTNQTSMYLCASSSDWGRTSSNSPLHFGNGTRLTVT.

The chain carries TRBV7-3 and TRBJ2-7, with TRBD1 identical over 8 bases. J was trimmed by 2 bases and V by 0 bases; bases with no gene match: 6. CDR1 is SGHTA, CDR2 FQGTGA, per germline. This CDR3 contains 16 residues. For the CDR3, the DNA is TGTGCCAGCAGCTTAACGGGCAGGGGGCCGGCCTACGAGCAGTACTTC. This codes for CASSLTGRGPAYEQYF.

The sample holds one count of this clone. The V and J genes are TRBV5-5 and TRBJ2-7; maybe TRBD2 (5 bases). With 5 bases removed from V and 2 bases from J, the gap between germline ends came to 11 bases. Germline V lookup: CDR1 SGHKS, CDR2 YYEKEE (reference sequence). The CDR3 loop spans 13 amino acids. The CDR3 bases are TGTGCCAGCAGAGCGGTAGGAACCTACGAGCAGTACTTC. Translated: CASRAVGTYEQYF. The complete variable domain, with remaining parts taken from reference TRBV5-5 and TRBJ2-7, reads DAGVTQSPTHLIKTRGQQVTLRCSPISGHKSVSWYQQVLGQGPQFIFQYYEKEERGRGNFPDRFSARQFPNYSSELNVNALLLGDSALYLCASRAVGTYEQYFGPGTRLTVT.

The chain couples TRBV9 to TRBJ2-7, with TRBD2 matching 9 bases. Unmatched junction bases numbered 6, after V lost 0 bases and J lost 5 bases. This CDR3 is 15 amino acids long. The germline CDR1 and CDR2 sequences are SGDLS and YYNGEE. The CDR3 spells CASSVGGSGGHEQYF. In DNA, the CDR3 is TGTGCCAGCAGCGTAGGAGGTAGCGGGGGACACGAGCAGTACTTC.

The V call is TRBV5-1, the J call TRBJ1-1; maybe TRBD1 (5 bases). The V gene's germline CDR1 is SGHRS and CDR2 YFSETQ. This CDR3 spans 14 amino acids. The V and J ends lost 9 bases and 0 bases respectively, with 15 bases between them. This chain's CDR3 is CATLTVLMNTEAFF. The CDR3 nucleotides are TGCGCCACCTTGACAGTTCTCATGAACACTGAAGCTTTCTTT.

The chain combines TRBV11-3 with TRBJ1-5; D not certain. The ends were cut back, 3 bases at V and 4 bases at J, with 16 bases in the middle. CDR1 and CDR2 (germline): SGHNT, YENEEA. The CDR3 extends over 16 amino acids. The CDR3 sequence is CASSFVSGTGNQPQHF. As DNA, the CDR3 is TGTGCCAGCAGCTTCGTGAGCGGAACCGGGAATCAGCCCCAGCATTTT.

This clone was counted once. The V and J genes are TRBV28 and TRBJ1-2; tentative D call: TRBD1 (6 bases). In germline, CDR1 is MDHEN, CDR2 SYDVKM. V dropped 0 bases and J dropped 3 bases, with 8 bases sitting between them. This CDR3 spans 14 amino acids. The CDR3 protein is CASSLWYRDYGYTF. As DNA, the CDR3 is TGTGCCAGCAGTTTATGGTACAGGGACTATGGCTACACCTTC.

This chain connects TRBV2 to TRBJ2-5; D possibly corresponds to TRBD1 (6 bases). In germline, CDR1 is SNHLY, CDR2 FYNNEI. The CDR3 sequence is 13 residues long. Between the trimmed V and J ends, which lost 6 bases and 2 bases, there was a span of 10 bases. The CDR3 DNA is TGTGCCAGCAGGGCAACAGGGCAAGAGACCCAGTACTTC. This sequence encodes CASRATGQETQYF.

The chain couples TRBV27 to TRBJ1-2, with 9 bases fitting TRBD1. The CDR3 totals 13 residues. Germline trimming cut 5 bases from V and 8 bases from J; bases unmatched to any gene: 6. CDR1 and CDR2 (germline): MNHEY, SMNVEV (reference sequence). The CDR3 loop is CASSIGQGIGYTF. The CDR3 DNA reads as TGTGCCAGCAGTATTGGACAGGGGATAGGCTACACCTTC.

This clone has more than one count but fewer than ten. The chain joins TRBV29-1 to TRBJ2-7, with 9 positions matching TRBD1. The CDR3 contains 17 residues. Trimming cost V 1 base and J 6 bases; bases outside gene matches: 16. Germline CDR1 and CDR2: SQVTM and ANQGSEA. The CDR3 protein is CSVEGSSRTGESREQYF. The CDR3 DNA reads TGCAGCGTTGAAGGCAGTTCCCGGACAGGGGAAAGTCGCGAGCAGTACTTC.

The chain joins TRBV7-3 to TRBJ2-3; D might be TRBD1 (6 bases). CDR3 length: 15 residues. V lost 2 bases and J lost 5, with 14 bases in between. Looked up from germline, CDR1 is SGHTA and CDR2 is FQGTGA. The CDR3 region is CASSLLLTGRDTQYF. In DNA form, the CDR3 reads TGTGCCAGCAGCTTACTACTAACAGGGAGAGATACGCAGTATTTT.

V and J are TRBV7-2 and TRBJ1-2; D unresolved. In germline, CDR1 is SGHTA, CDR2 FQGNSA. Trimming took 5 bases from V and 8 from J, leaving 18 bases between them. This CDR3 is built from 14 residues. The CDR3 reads CASSASPGRWGYTF. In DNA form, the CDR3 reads TGTGCCAGCAGCGCAAGCCCGGGAAGGTGGGGCTACACCTTC.